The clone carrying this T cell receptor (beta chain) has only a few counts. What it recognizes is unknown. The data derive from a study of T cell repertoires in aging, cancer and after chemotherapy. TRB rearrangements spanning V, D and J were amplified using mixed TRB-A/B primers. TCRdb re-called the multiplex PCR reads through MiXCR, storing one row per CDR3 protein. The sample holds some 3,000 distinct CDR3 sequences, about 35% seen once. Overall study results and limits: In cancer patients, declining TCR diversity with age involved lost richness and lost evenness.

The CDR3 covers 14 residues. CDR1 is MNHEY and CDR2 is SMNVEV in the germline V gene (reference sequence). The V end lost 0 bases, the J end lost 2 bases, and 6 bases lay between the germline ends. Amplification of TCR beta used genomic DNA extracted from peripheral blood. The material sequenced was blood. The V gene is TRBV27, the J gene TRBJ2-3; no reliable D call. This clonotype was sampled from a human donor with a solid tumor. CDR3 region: CASSLSQITDTQYF. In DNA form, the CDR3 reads TGTGCCAGCAGTTTATCCCAAATCACAGATACGCAGTATTTT.